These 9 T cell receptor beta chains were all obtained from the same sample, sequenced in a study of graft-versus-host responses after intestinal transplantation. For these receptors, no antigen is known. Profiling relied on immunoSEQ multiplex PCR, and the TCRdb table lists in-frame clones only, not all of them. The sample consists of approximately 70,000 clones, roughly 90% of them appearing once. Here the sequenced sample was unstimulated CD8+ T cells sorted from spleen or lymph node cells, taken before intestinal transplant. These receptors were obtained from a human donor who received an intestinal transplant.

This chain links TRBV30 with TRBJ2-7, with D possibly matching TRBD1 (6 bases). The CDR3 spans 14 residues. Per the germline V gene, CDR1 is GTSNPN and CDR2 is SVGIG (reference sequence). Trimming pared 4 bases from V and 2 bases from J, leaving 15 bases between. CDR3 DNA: TGTGCCTGGACGGTAGGGACATTTGCCTACGAGCAGTACTTC. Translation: CAWTVGTFAYEQYF.

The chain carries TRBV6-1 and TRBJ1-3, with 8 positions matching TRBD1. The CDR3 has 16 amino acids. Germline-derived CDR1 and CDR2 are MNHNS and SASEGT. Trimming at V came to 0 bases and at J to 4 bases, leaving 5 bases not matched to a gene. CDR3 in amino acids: CASSEAPGGSGNTIYF. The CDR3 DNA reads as TGTGCCAGCAGTGAAGCCCCAGGGGGCTCCGGAAACACCATATATTTT.

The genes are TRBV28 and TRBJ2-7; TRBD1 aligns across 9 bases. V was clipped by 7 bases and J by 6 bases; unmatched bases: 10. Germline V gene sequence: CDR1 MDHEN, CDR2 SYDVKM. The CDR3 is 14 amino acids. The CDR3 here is CASTRPGTGFEQYF. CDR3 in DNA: TGTGCCAGCACTCGGCCGGGGACAGGGTTCGAGCAGTACTTC.

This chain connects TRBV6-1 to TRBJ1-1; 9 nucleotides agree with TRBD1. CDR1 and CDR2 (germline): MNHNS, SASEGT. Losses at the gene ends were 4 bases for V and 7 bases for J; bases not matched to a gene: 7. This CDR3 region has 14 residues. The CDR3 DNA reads TGTGCCAGCAGTGGGACAGGGGAGGTAGGTGAAGCTTTCTTT. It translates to CASSGTGEVGEAFF.

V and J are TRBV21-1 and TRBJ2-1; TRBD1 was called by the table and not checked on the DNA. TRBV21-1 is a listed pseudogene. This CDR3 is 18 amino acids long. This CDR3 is CASTSIVVRDRRDNEQFF. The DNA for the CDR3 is TGTGCCAGCACCTCAATCGTCGTCCGGGACAGACGAGACAATGAGCAGTTCTTC.

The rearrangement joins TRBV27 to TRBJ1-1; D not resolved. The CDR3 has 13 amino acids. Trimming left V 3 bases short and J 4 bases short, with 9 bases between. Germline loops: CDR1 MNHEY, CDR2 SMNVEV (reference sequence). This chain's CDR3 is CASSLVRGTEAFF. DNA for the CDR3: TGTGCCAGCAGTTTGGTCCGGGGCACTGAAGCTTTCTTT.

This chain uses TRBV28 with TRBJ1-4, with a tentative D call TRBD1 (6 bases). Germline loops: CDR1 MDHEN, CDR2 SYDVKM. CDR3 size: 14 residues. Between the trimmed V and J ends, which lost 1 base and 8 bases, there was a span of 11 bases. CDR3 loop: CASSLSGDGEKLFF. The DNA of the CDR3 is TGTGCCAGCAGTTTATCAGGGGATGGCGAAAAACTGTTTTTT.

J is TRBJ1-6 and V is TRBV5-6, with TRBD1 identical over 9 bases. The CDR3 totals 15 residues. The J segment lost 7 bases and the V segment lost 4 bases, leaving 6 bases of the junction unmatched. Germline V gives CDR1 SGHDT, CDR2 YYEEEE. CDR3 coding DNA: TGTGCCAGCAGCATCCCGACAGGGGGGAATTCACCCCTCCACTTT. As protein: CASSIPTGGNSPLHF.

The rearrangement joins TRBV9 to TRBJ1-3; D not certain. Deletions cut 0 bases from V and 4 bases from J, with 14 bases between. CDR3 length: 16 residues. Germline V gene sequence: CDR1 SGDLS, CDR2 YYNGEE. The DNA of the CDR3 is TGTGCCAGCAGCGTAGACTCCCTACTAGGGGGAAACACCATATATTTT. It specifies CASSVDSLLGGNTIYF. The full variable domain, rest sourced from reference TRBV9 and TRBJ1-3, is DSGVTQTPKHLITATGQRVTLRCSPRSGDLSVYWYQQSLDQGLQFLIQYYNGEERAKGNILERFSAQQFPDLHSELNLSSLELGDSALYFCASSVDSLLGGNTIYFGEGSWLTVV.